A single T cell receptor beta chain is shown here with its context. The sequence runs out 3 residues before the end of the CDR3; the remainder is reconstructed from the germline J gene. Data came from immunoSEQ multiplex PCR; TCRdb stores just in-frame clones and leaves some out. This table lists roughly 48,000 clones. This specimen belongs to a study of T cells in women clearing cervical HPV infection. Per the germline V gene, CDR1 is SGHVS and CDR2 is FNYEAQ. CDR3 length equals 18 residues. V dropped 0 bases and J dropped 8; count of bases not matched to a gene: 13. What was sequenced was blood buffy coat. The source is a woman aged 18-70 years with a cervical HPV16 infection that either progressed to CIN3+ or cleared (not recorded which). This chain links TRBV7-6 with TRBJ2-1; the match to TRBD2 covers 10 bases. Partial CDR3 DNA: TGTGCCAGCAGCTTAGCCCCCGAGCGGGGGGGCTTTCTCCATGAG. This codes for CASSLAPERGGFLHE. The complete CDR3 protein is CASSLAPERGGFLHEQFF.